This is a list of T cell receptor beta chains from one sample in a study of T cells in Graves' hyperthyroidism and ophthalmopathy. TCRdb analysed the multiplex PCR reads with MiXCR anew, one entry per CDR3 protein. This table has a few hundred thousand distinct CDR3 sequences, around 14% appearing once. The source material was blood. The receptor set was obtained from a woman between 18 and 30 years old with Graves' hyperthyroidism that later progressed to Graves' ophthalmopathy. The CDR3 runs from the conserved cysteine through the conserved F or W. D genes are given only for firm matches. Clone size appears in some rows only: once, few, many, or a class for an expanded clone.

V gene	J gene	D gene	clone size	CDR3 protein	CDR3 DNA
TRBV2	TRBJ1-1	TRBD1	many	CASSLGQFYAFF	TGTGCCAGCAGTCTGGGACAGTTCTATGCTTTCTTT
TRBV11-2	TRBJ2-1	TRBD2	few	CASSSHRGGGRSYNEQFF	TGTGCCAGCAGCTCGCATCGCGGGGGGGGGAGATCCTACAATGAGCAGTTCTTC
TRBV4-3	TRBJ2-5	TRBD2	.	CASSQDVGGRGPKETQYF	TGCGCCAGCAGCCAAGATGTCGGCGGGAGGGGGCCCAAAGAGACCCAGTACTTC
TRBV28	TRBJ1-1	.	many	CASSAGPTEAFF	TGTGCCAGCAGCGCAGGGCCTACCGAAGCTTTCTTT
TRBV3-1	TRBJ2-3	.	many	CASSHRGRDTQYF	TGTGCCAGCAGCCACAGGGGAAGGGATACGCAGTATTTT
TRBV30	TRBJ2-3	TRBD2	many	CAWTSGRPSTDTQYF	TGTGCCTGGACTAGCGGGAGACCTAGCACAGATACGCAGTATTTT
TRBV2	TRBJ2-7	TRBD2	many	CASSEMGAGAYEQYF	TGTGCCAGCAGTGAAATGGGTGCGGGAGCTTACGAGCAGTACTTC
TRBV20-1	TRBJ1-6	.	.	CSAPLGGLDNSPLHF	TGCAGTGCCCCCCTCGGGGGGCTGGATAATTCACCCCTCCACTTT
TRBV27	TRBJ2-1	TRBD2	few	CASSGLDHDEQFF	TGTGCCAGCAGCGGACTAGACCACGATGAGCAGTTCTTC
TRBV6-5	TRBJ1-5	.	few	CASSYAGNSNQPQHF	TGTGCCAGCAGTTACGCTGGGAATAGCAATCAGCCCCAGCATTTT
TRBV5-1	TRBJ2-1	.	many	CASSLRTSYNEQFF	TGCGCCAGCAGCTTGCGGACTTCCTACAATGAGCAGTTCTTC
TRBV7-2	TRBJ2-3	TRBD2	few	CASSLGLAGGHSWDTQYF	TGTGCCAGCAGCTTAGGGCTAGCGGGAGGTCACAGTTGGGATACGCAGTATTTT